This paragraph covers one T cell receptor (beta chain) sequence. This clonotype was picked up a small number of times. Its specific antigen is unknown. Base qualities are not provided; no much larger clone lies one nucleotide away. The data stem from a study of CD8 T cells in ankylosing spondylitis (dated by TCRdb to the late 2010s). Notes on the research overall: The study profiled T cell receptor beta repertoires in healthy donors and ankylosing spondylitis patients to find disease-linked TCR variants. Peripheral blood samples were taken, and synovial fluid was additionally collected from ankylosing spondylitis patients. The whole study cohort included over a hundred healthy donors and some 27 ankylosing spondylitis patients. The study at large found these results: The disease-linked clones had a CD8+ phenotype and were found at relatively low frequencies in peripheral blood. A TCR beta motif of seven or eight highly homologous amino acid variants appeared characteristic of blood from ankylosing spondylitis patients. The disease-linked clones were reported to be significantly enriched in matched synovial fluid samples from ankylosing spondylitis patients. Some TCR beta motif variants had previously been reported in synovial fluid and blood of reactive arthritis patients, which suggested common disease-initiation mechanisms.

CDR1 and CDR2 (SGHVS, FQNEAQ) derive from the germline V gene. At the junction V is shortened by 3 bases and J by 5 bases, with 13 bases in between. From cysteine to phenylalanine, the CDR3 is 14 amino acids long. The kept DNA is CDR3 alone, 42 bases in frame from the first base. The sequencing machine was an Illumina HiSeq 2500. Quantitative 5'-RACE with molecular barcodes was the method used to prepare the TCR beta libraries. Per the original workflow: Disease-linked TCR variants were identified with a new computational method built on a probabilistic model of VDJ rearrangement. TCRdb reanalyzed the raw reads on its own, using fastp at Q25 for trimming and MiXCR for clone calling, and kept in-frame beta chains. Records with the same CDR3 protein are collapsed into one entry carrying the most frequent genes and DNA. The V and J calls and clone size come from TCRdb's table, not from the authors' own analysis. This sample gives hundreds of thousands of distinct CDR3 sequences in total; 12% of them show up just once. Together, the top ten hold approximately 6.2% of the sample.

The chain couples TRBV7-8 to TRBJ2-5; the D region possibly corresponds to TRBD2 (6 bases align). The sample consisted of blood, either unsorted or a sorted T cell fraction (not recorded which). The receptor comes from a male donor with ankylosing spondylitis. The CDR3 protein sequence reads: CASSFFGGLETQYF. The DNA reads as follows: TGTGCCAGCAGCTTCTTCGGAGGGCTGGAGACCCAGTACTTC.